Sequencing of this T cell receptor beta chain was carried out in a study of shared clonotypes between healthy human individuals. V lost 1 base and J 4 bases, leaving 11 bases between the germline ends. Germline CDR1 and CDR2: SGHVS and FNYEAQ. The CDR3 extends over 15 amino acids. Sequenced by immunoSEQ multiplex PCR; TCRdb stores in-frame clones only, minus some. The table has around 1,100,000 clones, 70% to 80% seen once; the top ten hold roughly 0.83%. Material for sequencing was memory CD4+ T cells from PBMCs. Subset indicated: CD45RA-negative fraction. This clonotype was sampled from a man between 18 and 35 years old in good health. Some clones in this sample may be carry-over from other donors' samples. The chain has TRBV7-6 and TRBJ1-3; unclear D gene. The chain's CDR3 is CASSLGSGPGNTIYF. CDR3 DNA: TGTGCCAGCAGCTTAGGTTCAGGACCCGGAAACACCATATATTTT. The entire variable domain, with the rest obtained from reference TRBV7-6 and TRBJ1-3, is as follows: GAGVSQSPRYKVTKRGQDVALRCDPISGHVSLYWYRQALGQGPEFLTYFNYEAQQDKSGLPNDRFSAERPEGSISTLTIQRTEQRDSAMYRCASSLGSGPGNTIYFGEGSWLTVV.